This passage covers 30 T cell receptor beta chains from one sample sequenced in a study of T-cell reconstitution after alpha-beta-depleted transplantation in children. The authors prepared the TCRbeta library with unique molecular identifiers. TCRdb independently ran MiXCR on the PCR reads; one entry per CDR3 protein. The sample lists about 470,000 distinct CDR3 sequences, about 40% occurring once. Source: PBMCs, taken before TCRalphabeta/CD19-depleted stem cell transplant. Receptors originate from a girl aged 2-10 years with aplastic anemia, due to receive a stem cell transplant.

This clonotype was counted many times. The rearrangement joins TRBV7-6 to TRBJ2-7; D is perhaps TRBD1 (5 bases). V lost 2 bases and J 7 bases, leaving 15 bases between the germline ends. The CDR3 is 14 residues long. Germline-derived CDR1 and CDR2 are SGHVS and FNYEAQ. In nucleotides, the CDR3 is TGTGCCAGCAGCTTATATGAAGGGGATAGGGAGCAGTACTTC. Residues: CASSLYEGDREQYF.

This chain connects TRBV6-1 to TRBJ2-5, with TRBD1 identical over 8 bases. Per the germline V gene, CDR1 is MNHNS and CDR2 is SASEGT. The length of the CDR3 is 15 residues. The trim removed 6 bases at V and 5 bases at J, leaving 11 bases unmatched. The CDR3 nucleotides are TGTGCCAGCAGCCCAAGGACAGGGTCGGCGGAGACCCAGTACTTC. It codes for CASSPRTGSAETQYF.

This clonotype occurred once. The rearrangement joins TRBV28 to TRBJ2-7; D is uncertain. There are 14 residues in the CDR3. Germline V gene sequence: CDR1 MDHEN, CDR2 SYDVKM. Deletions cut 4 bases from V and 3 bases from J, with 13 bases between. For the CDR3, the DNA is TGTGCCAGCAGTTCCACTACCCACGACTACGAGCAGTACTTC. Translating gives CASSSTTHDYEQYF.

This clonotype was found a few times. This sequence joins TRBV20-1 and TRBJ2-3; D may correspond to TRBD1 or TRBD2 (5 bases each). The CDR3 runs to 15 residues. Germline loops: CDR1 DFQATT, CDR2 SNEGSKA (reference sequence). With 6 bases removed from V and 3 bases from J, the gap between germline ends came to 19 bases. Here the CDR3 DNA reads TGCAGTGCCCATAGGGGAGTGCAGGGAACAGATACGCAGTATTTT. Amino acid sequence: CSAHRGVQGTDTQYF.

This chain joins TRBV29-1 and TRBJ1-1; TRBD1 is a possible D gene (5 bases). The germline V gene encodes CDR1 SQVTM and CDR2 ANQGSEA. V was shortened by 4 bases and J by 4 bases, with 22 bases between the two germline ends. This CDR3 comprises 16 residues. The CDR3 bases are TGCAGCGTTGGACCCCGGGACGCTGGTCTGGGCACTGAAGCTTTCTTT. This codes for CSVGPRDAGLGTEAFF.

This rearrangement joins TRBV20-1 to TRBJ2-5; D tentatively fits TRBD1 or TRBD2 (5 bases each). The ends were cut back, 0 bases at V and 5 bases at J, with 22 bases in the middle. The germline V gene encodes CDR1 DFQATT and CDR2 SNEGSKA (reference sequence). The CDR3 loop spans 17 amino acids. This CDR3 is CSARDQGRVTGWETQYF. The CDR3 DNA reads TGCAGTGCTAGAGATCAGGGAAGGGTGACGGGATGGGAGACCCAGTACTTC.

The rearrangement links TRBV24-1 to TRBJ2-2; a weak D match, TRBD1 (6 bases). This CDR3 is built from 16 residues. V lost 4 bases, J lost 3 bases, and 14 bases lay in between. CDR1 is KGHDR, CDR2 SFDVKD, per germline. The CDR3 is CATSDTSWTDTGELFF. The CDR3 DNA reads TGTGCCACCAGTGACACCTCCTGGACAGACACCGGGGAGCTGTTTTTT.

This clonotype appeared many times. The chain links TRBV7-9 to TRBJ1-6; D is unresolved. Looked up from germline, CDR1 is SEHNR and CDR2 is FQNEAQ (reference sequence). V was trimmed by 1 base and J by 8 bases, leaving 6 bases between them. This CDR3 contains 13 residues. CDR3 region: CASSLDPDSPLHF. CDR3 DNA: TGTGCCAGCAGCTTAGATCCGGATTCACCCCTCCACTTT.

V gene TRBV5-1 combines with J gene TRBJ1-1, with 11 bases that match TRBD1. The germline V gene encodes CDR1 SGHRS and CDR2 YFSETQ. The J segment lost 6 bases and the V segment lost 4 bases, leaving 14 bases of the junction unmatched. This CDR3 is 17 amino acids long. CDR3 nucleotides: TGCGCCAGCAGCCTGAGCCACCCTGGACAGGGGGCCCCTGAAGCTTTCTTT. It yields the protein CASSLSHPGQGAPEAFF. Drawing the rest from reference TRBV5-1 and TRBJ1-1, the complete variable domain is KAGVTQTPRYLIKTRGQQVTLSCSPISGHRSVSWYQQTPGQGLQFLFEYFSETQRNKGNFPGRFSGRQFSNSRSEMNVSTLELGDSALYLCASSLSHPGQGAPEAFFGQGTRLTVV.

V usage is TRBV20-1 and J usage is TRBJ2-5, with a weak D call TRBD2 (5 bases). V was trimmed by 6 bases and J by 5 bases, leaving 10 bases between them. This CDR3 contains 11 residues. Germline V gene sequence: CDR1 DFQATT, CDR2 SNEGSKA (reference sequence). The CDR3 DNA reads as TGCAGTGCAAAGGGCGGGGAGACCCAGTACTTC. As protein: CSAKGGETQYF.

This clonotype was recorded at least ten times. This chain joins TRBV20-1 and TRBJ1-5, with D possibly TRBD1 on 5 matching bases. The germline V gene has CDR1 DFQATT and CDR2 SNEGSKA (reference sequence). V was clipped by 6 bases and J by 4 bases, with 13 bases between them. The CDR3 is 13 residues long. CDR3 DNA sequence: TGCAGTGCCCGTCGGGACCTAAATCAGCCCCAGCATTTT. Encoded protein: CSARRDLNQPQHF.

V and J are TRBV3-1 and TRBJ2-7; D is possibly TRBD1 or TRBD2 (6 bases each). This CDR3 has 15 amino acids. Germline loops: CDR1 LGHDT, CDR2 YNNKEL (reference sequence). V was cut by 0 bases and J by 6 bases, with 15 bases left in between. CDR3 sequence (DNA): TGTGCCAGCAGCCAAGAGAGGGGGGCGCCCCTCGAGCAGTACTTC. Translating gives CASSQERGAPLEQYF.

Note on this clonotype: One end of the junction fails to match germline, which may point to a read error. This sequence joins TRBV5-6 and TRBJ2-2; TRBD2 is a possible D gene (5 bases). Germline values: CDR1 SGHDT, CDR2 YYEEEE. This CDR3 comprises 12 residues. The CDR3: CASSLGTGEPFF. The CDR3 bases are TGTGCCAGCAGCTTGGGCACCGGGGAGCCGTTTTTT. The whole variable domain, filled in from reference TRBV5-6 and TRBJ2-2, reads DAGVTQSPTHLIKTRGQQVTLRCSPKSGHDTVSWYQQALGQGPQFIFQYYEEEERQRGNFPDRFSGHQFPNYSSELNVNALLLGDSALYLCASSLGTGEPFFGEGSRLTVL.

The sample holds a few counts of this clonotype. CDR3 in DNA: TGTGCCAGCGGATATACTAGCGGGAGGGCGGGCCATAGCACAGATACGCAGTATTTT. This gives the protein CASGYTSGRAGHSTDTQYF. The J gene is TRBJ2-3, the V gene TRBV21-1; the D call TRBD2 from the table was never checked on the DNA. TRBV21-1 is deemed a pseudogene. This CDR3 region has 19 residues.

This clonotype was seen once. The V gene is TRBV5-1, the J gene TRBJ2-3, with D tentatively TRBD1 (5 bases). CDR1 is SGHRS and CDR2 is YFSETQ in the germline V gene. The CDR3 length is 16 residues. Trimming stripped 0 bases from V and 6 bases from J, with 17 bases between. CDR3 region: CASSLAWGPLSDTQYF. In nucleotides, the CDR3 is TGCGCCAGCAGCTTGGCCTGGGGCCCTCTTTCGGATACGCAGTATTTT. The complete variable domain, with remaining parts taken from reference TRBV5-1 and TRBJ2-3, reads KAGVTQTPRYLIKTRGQQVTLSCSPISGHRSVSWYQQTPGQGLQFLFEYFSETQRNKGNFPGRFSGRQFSNSRSEMNVSTLELGDSALYLCASSLAWGPLSDTQYFGPGTRLTVL.

The chain is built from TRBV28 and TRBJ1-5, with D possibly matching TRBD1 (5 bases). The CDR3 covers 17 residues. Trimming left V 1 base short and J 2 bases short, with 15 bases between. From germline, CDR1 is MDHEN and CDR2 SYDVKM. CDR3 protein: CASSLSVEGRGNQPQHF. The CDR3 nucleotides read TGTGCCAGCAGTTTATCCGTAGAGGGGAGGGGCAATCAGCCCCAGCATTTT.

This chain connects TRBV7-9 to TRBJ2-7; D perhaps matches TRBD2 (5 bases). Germline V CDR1 and CDR2: SEHNR, FQNEAQ (reference sequence). There are 14 residues in the CDR3. The V and J ends lost 5 bases and 2 bases respectively, with 13 bases between them. CDR3 loop: CASSPPARAYEQYF. The CDR3, as DNA: TGTGCCAGCAGCCCCCCAGCGAGGGCCTACGAGCAGTACTTC.

This clonotype has at least ten counts. The chain is built from TRBV5-1 and TRBJ2-1; 9 bases agree with TRBD1. Germline V gene sequence: CDR1 SGHRS, CDR2 YFSETQ. The J segment lost 4 bases and the V segment lost 0 bases, leaving 8 bases of the junction unmatched. The CDR3 covers 17 residues. The CDR3 protein is CASSLGSATGGYNEQFF. The DNA for the CDR3 is TGCGCCAGCAGCTTGGGGTCAGCGACAGGGGGGTACAATGAGCAGTTCTTC.

This clonotype was found once. This rearrangement joins TRBV3-1 to TRBJ2-7, with TRBD2 matching over 7 bases. This CDR3 comprises 16 residues. Germline V gene data show CDR1 as LGHDT and CDR2 as YNNKEL (reference sequence). V lost 0 bases, J lost 0 bases, and 5 bases stayed unmatched. The CDR3 DNA sequence: TGTGCCAGCAGCCAAGAGATGGGGAGGGACTCCTACGAGCAGTACTTC. Translated: CASSQEMGRDSYEQYF.

The CDR3 nucleotides are TGTGCCAGCAGCTTAGAATGGCGGACCACAGATACGCAGTATTTT. Translated: CASSLEWRTTDTQYF. V is TRBV7-9 and J is TRBJ2-3; unclear D gene. The CDR3 spans 15 residues. V lost 1 base, J lost 2 bases, and 10 bases lay in between. Germline CDR1 reads SEHNR; CDR2 reads FQNEAQ (reference sequence).

This chain connects TRBV4-1 to TRBJ2-1; D remains unclear. The CDR3 has 16 amino acids. Trimming removed 1 base from V and 6 bases from J, with 16 bases in between. The germline CDR1 and CDR2 sequences are MGHRA and YSYEKL. The CDR3 DNA reads as TGCGCCAGCAGCCAAGGAATGCGGAGCTGGAGCAATGAGCAGTTCTTC. As protein: CASSQGMRSWSNEQFF.

The V call is TRBV7-2, the J call TRBJ2-1; the match to TRBD1 covers 9 bases. Unmatched junction bases numbered 6, after V lost 0 bases and J lost 3 bases. Germline V gene sequence: CDR1 SGHTA, CDR2 FQGNSA. The CDR3 extends over 17 amino acids. CDR3 nucleotide sequence: TGTGCCAGCAGCTTAGCGTACGGGACAGGGCGCTACAATGAGCAGTTCTTC. Amino acids: CASSLAYGTGRYNEQFF.

This clonotype came up many times. The rearrangement links TRBV12-3 or TRBV12-4 to TRBJ2-7, with D perhaps given as TRBD1 or TRBD2 (5 bases each). This CDR3 has 16 residues. V dropped 5 bases and J dropped 6 bases, with 23 bases sitting between them. This chain's CDR3 is CASSPLGDPGSREQYF. For the CDR3, the DNA is TGTGCCAGCAGTCCCCTCGGGGACCCTGGGTCTCGCGAGCAGTACTTC.

The chain carries TRBV29-1 and TRBJ2-7; 9 bases align to TRBD2. CDR3 length equals 14 residues. V lost 2 bases and J lost 1; bases outside the gene matches: 3. CDR1 is SQVTM and CDR2 is ANQGSEA in the germline V gene. CDR3 loop: CSVELLAGSYEQYF. In nucleotides, the CDR3 is TGCAGCGTTGAATTGCTAGCGGGATCCTACGAGCAGTACTTC.

The genes are TRBV4-1 and TRBJ2-2; D may match TRBD1 or TRBD2 (6 bases each). Germline CDR1 and CDR2: MGHRA and YSYEKL. V lost 1 base and J 0 bases, leaving 15 bases between the germline ends. The length of the CDR3 is 18 residues. The DNA for the CDR3 is TGCGCCAGCAGCCAAGGTGGTGAGGGGGGAGCGAACACCGGGGAGCTGTTTTTT. Protein sequence: CASSQGGEGGANTGELFF.

In this sample, this clonotype turned up a few times. V usage is TRBV28 and J usage is TRBJ2-1; 7 bases line up with TRBD2. The CDR3 is 9 residues long. Germline loops: CDR1 MDHEN, CDR2 SYDVKM. V trimming: 11 bases; J trimming: 9 bases; junction bases outside the gene matches: 1. The CDR3 sequence: CAGGGEQFF. As DNA, the CDR3 is TGTGCCGGGGGGGGTGAGCAGTTCTTC.

The chain combines TRBV28 with TRBJ1-2; 7 nucleotides agree with TRBD1. CDR1 is MDHEN and CDR2 is SYDVKM in the germline V gene. V lost 7 bases to trimming and J lost 2 bases; unmatched junction nucleotides: 4. The CDR3 is made up of 13 amino acids. CDR3: CASNSDRNYGYTF. For the CDR3, the DNA is TGTGCCAGCAATTCGGACAGGAACTATGGCTACACCTTC.

The rearrangement joins TRBV15 to TRBJ1-3; no firm D call. Germline V gene sequence: CDR1 LNHNV, CDR2 YYDKDF (reference sequence). Trimming removed 0 bases at V and 0 bases at J, with 9 bases between. CDR3 length equals 16 residues. The CDR3 sequence is CATSRDGESSGNTIYF. The CDR3 DNA reads TGTGCCACCAGCAGAGATGGGGAGAGCTCTGGAAACACCATATATTTT.

This clonotype was observed a single time. The rearrangement uses TRBV27 and TRBJ1-6; 7 bases fit TRBD1. The CDR3 contains 14 residues. Germline V gives CDR1 MNHEY, CDR2 SMNVEV (reference sequence). The V gene end was trimmed by 0 bases and the J gene end by 12 bases; junction bases not matched to a gene: 5. CDR3 in DNA: TGTGCCAGCAGTTTATCTCGTTGGACAGGACCCCTCCACTTT. This gives the protein CASSLSRWTGPLHF.

The V call is TRBV12-3 or TRBV12-4, the J call TRBJ2-5; 8 bases line up with TRBD1. This CDR3 is built from 15 residues. The V and J ends lost 5 bases and 5 bases, in that order; junction bases with no gene match: 10. CDR3 DNA: TGTGCCAGCAGTCCTACAGGGGGGCCTCAGGAGACCCAGTACTTC. Protein sequence: CASSPTGGPQETQYF.